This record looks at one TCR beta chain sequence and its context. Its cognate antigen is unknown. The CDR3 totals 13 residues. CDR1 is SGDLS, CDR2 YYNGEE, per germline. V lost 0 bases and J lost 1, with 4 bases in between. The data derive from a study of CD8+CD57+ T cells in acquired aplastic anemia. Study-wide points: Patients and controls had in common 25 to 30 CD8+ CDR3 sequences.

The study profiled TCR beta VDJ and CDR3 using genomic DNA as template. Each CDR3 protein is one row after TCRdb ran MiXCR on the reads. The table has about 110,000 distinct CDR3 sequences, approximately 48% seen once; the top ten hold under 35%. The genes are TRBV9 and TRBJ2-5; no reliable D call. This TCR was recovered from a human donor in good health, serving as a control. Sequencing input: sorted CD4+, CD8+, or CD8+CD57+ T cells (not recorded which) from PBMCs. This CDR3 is CASSVDGQETQYF. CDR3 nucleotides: TGTGCCAGCAGCGTAGATGGCCAAGAGACCCAGTACTTC.